These T cell receptor beta chains were read from a single sample in a study of cytomegalovirus exposure and HLA in healthy donors. Measured with immunoSEQ multiplex PCR; TCRdb has only the in-frame clones, and not every one. The sample lists tens of thousands of clones; approximately 78% were seen once. The sequenced material came from PBMCs. All receptors come from a male donor in good health and CMV-seropositive. CDR3s include the opening cysteine and the closing phenylalanine or tryptophan. D genes are given only for firm matches. Some rows mark clone size as missing; the rest say once, few, many or name a class of expanded clone.

d_gene,abundance,j_gene,v_gene,CDR3aa,CDR3nt
-,-,TRBJ2-7,TRBV4-1,CASSPTGYPSEQYF,TGCGCCAGCAGCCCGACAGGATACCCCAGCGAGCAGTACTTC
TRBD1,-,TRBJ2-7,TRBV6-6,CASSSPLTGLSYEQYF,TGTGCCAGCAGTTCCCCCTTGACAGGGTTGAGCTACGAGCAGTACTTC
TRBD1,-,TRBJ1-1,TRBV6-1,CASSLDRGNTEAFF,TGTGCCAGCAGCTTGGACAGGGGGAACACTGAAGCTTTCTTT
-,-,TRBJ1-1,TRBV7-6,CASSSGLNTEAFF,TGTGCCAGCAGCTCCGGGTTGAACACTGAAGCTTTCTTT
-,-,TRBJ2-2,TRBV7-2,CASSTEGYGELFF,TGTGCCAGCAGCACGGAGGGTTACGGGGAGCTGTTTTTT
TRBD1,-,TRBJ2-5,TRBV28,CASSLGQGWEETQYF,TGTGCCAGCAGTTTAGGACAGGGCTGGGAAGAGACCCAGTACTTC
-,few,TRBJ1-4,TRBV2,CASSREQVNEKLFF,TGTGCCAGCAGCAGGGAACAGGTTAATGAAAAACTGTTTTTT
-,-,TRBJ2-7,TRBV5-1,CASSLNPSSEQYF,TGCGCCAGCAGCTTAAATCCTTCGTCCGAGCAGTACTTC
TRBD2,-,TRBJ2-3,TRBV29-1,CSVELAGDTQYF,TGCAGCGTTGAATTAGCGGGAGATACGCAGTATTTT
-,-,TRBJ1-4,TRBV5-1,CASSLDRSEKLFF,TGCGCCAGCAGCTTGGACAGGAGTGAAAAACTGTTTTTT
TRBD1,few,TRBJ2-7,TRBV6-5,CASRAYDRVGEQYF,TGTGCCAGCAGGGCTTATGACAGGGTCGGCGAGCAGTACTTC
-,few,TRBJ2-3,TRBV10-3,CAISEVKTSPDTQYF,TGTGCCATCAGTGAGGTTAAAACTAGCCCAGATACGCAGTATTTT
-,-,TRBJ2-7,TRBV5-8,CASSPLAREQYF,TGTGCCAGCAGCCCCCTGGCGCGGGAGCAGTACTTC
-,-,TRBJ1-1,TRBV11-2,CAVAGNTEAFF,TGTGCCGTGGCGGGGAACACTGAAGCTTTCTTT
-,-,TRBJ1-1,TRBV27,CASSLSFARLNTEAFF,TGTGCCAGCAGTTTATCATTCGCCAGGTTGAACACTGAAGCTTTCTTT
-,-,TRBJ2-1,TRBV28,CASAGSGAAQGEQFF,TGTGCCAGCGCGGGGAGCGGGGCCGCACAGGGTGAGCAGTTCTTC
TRBD1,-,TRBJ2-2,TRBV27,CASRIQGAGELFF,TGTGCCAGCAGGATACAGGGGGCCGGGGAGCTGTTTTTT
-,-,TRBJ2-7,TRBV5-1,CASSLGVSKLGQTYEQYF,TGCGCCAGCAGCTTAGGTGTGTCAAAGCTCGGACAAACCTACGAGCAGTACTTC
-,-,TRBJ2-7,TRBV5-5,CASSSGEYYEQYF,TGTGCCAGCAGCTCGGGAGAATACTACGAGCAGTACTTC
-,-,TRBJ2-1,TRBV28,CASSLGATYNEQFF,TGTGCCAGCAGTTTGGGAGCTACCTACAATGAGCAGTTCTTC
TRBD1,-,TRBJ1-4,TRBV28,CASRIGTANEKLFF,TGTGCCAGCAGAATCGGGACAGCTAATGAAAAACTGTTTTTT
-,once,TRBJ2-7,TRBV6-1,CASSEYGGPAEQYF,TGTGCCAGCAGTGAGTACGGGGGACCCGCCGAGCAGTACTTC
TRBD1,once,TRBJ2-7,TRBV27,CASRAGDRGRNEQYF,TGTGCCAGCAGAGCGGGGGACAGGGGTCGGAACGAGCAGTACTTC
TRBD1,-,TRBJ1-1,TRBV9,CASSVGDRGRDTEAFF,TGTGCCAGCAGCGTAGGGGACAGGGGGCGTGACACTGAAGCTTTCTTT
TRBD1,-,TRBJ1-1,TRBV30,CAWISPGTGWDTEAFF,TGTGCCTGGATCAGTCCCGGGACAGGGTGGGACACTGAAGCTTTCTTT
TRBD1,-,TRBJ2-7,TRBV6-5,CASTDRGSSYEQYF,TGTGCCAGCACCGACAGGGGGAGCTCCTACGAGCAGTACTTC
TRBD2,once,TRBJ2-1,TRBV5-3,CARSLWVAGDLYNEQFF,TGTGCCAGAAGCTTGTGGGTAGCGGGAGACTTATACAATGAGCAGTTCTTC
-,-,TRBJ2-2,TRBV30,CAWKVSGKKTGELFF,TGTGCCTGGAAGGTTAGCGGCAAGAAAACCGGGGAGCTGTTTTTT
-,-,TRBJ2-5,TRBV7-9,CASSSRGADQETQYF,TGTGCCAGCAGCTCCCGCGGTGCGGACCAAGAGACCCAGTACTTC
-,few,TRBJ1-4,TRBV19,CASTPPGGYQKLFF,TGTGCCAGTACCCCTCCCGGGGGGTACCAAAAACTGTTTTTT
-,-,TRBJ2-7,TRBV7-9,CSSSSTVYEQYF,TGTTCCAGCAGCTCAACAGTGTACGAGCAGTACTTC
-,-,TRBJ2-4,TRBV27,CASSLGREGNIQYF,TGTGCCAGCAGTTTAGGCAGGGAAGGGAACATTCAGTACTTC
TRBD1,-,TRBJ2-2,TRBV5-4,CASSLPGTGGTGELFF,TGTGCCAGCAGCTTGCCCGGGACAGGGGGCACCGGGGAGCTGTTTTTT
TRBD1,-,TRBJ1-2,TRBV19,CASSIGTGVNYGYTF,TGTGCCAGTAGTATAGGGACAGGGGTGAACTATGGCTACACCTTC
TRBD2,few,TRBJ2-1,TRBV5-1,CASSLGAGRDEQFF,TGCGCCAGCAGCTTGGGGGCAGGGAGGGATGAGCAGTTCTTC
TRBD2,-,TRBJ2-1,TRBV7-9,CASSLVSGRMGEQFF,TGTGCCAGCAGCTTAGTTAGCGGGAGAATGGGTGAGCAGTTCTTC
-,-,TRBJ2-2,TRBV28,CASKILGRTNTGELFF,TGTGCCAGCAAAATATTAGGGAGGACGAACACCGGGGAGCTGTTTTTT
-,few,TRBJ2-7,TRBV6-5,CASRSTAYEQYF,TGTGCCAGCAGGTCGACAGCCTACGAGCAGTACTTC
TRBD1,-,TRBJ2-7,TRBV19,CASSPLTGEQYF,TGTGCCAGTAGTCCCCTGACAGGGGAGCAGTACTTC
TRBD1,-,TRBJ2-7,TRBV28,CATLSRDRPYEQYF,TGTGCCACCCTGTCGAGGGACAGACCCTACGAGCAGTACTTC
-,once,TRBJ2-1,TRBV27,CASSPSFDEQFF,TGTGCCAGCAGTCCTAGCTTCGATGAGCAGTTCTTC
TRBD2,-,TRBJ2-1,TRBV4-2,CASSRDLAGGPSEQFF,TGTGCCAGCAGCCGAGATCTAGCGGGAGGGCCTAGTGAGCAGTTCTTC
TRBD1,-,TRBJ2-7,TRBV15,CATSRGGQGGSYEQYF,TGTGCCACCAGCAGGGGAGGACAGGGGGGATCCTACGAGCAGTACTTC
TRBD1,-,TRBJ2-7,TRBV7-8,CASSTGRGTGKNEQYF,TGTGCCAGCAGCACCGGAAGGGGGACAGGTAAGAACGAGCAGTACTTC
-,-,TRBJ2-1,TRBV6-4,CASSGDSYNEQFF,TGTGCCAGCAGTGGCGACAGTTACAATGAGCAGTTCTTC
-,once,TRBJ1-1,TRBV27,CASVDSREAFF,TGTGCCTCCGTGGACAGCCGTGAAGCTTTCTTT
TRBD2,-,TRBJ2-2,TRBV7-2,CASSYSGRNSGELFF,TGTGCCAGCAGCTATAGCGGGAGAAATTCCGGGGAGCTGTTTTTT
TRBD2,-,TRBJ2-2,TRBV29-1,CSVRSGGTGELFF,TGCAGCGTTCGGTCGGGGGGCACCGGGGAGCTGTTTTTT
TRBD1,-,TRBJ1-1,TRBV6-5,CASSYSGGRKNTEAFF,TGTGCCAGCAGTTACTCAGGGGGCAGAAAGAACACTGAAGCTTTCTTT
-,once,TRBJ1-1,TRBV30,CAWSSRQGRNTEAFF,TGTGCCTGGAGTTCACGGCAGGGGAGGAACACTGAAGCTTTCTTT
-,-,TRBJ2-7,TRBV19,CASSIGSGFPYEQYF,TGTGCCAGTAGTATAGGATCGGGGTTCCCCTACGAGCAGTACTTC